The following is a T cell receptor beta chain sequence with its context. Its antigen remains unknown. Germline V gene sequence: CDR1 SGDLS, CDR2 YYNGEE. The length of the CDR3 is 18 residues. After removal of 4 bases from V and 3 bases from J, the junction contained 17 bases not matched to a gene. This sample is drawn from a study of shared clonotypes between healthy human individuals. Study-level results: Naive subsets generally had larger estimated richness than memory subsets.

Clones were sequenced by immunoSEQ multiplex PCR, and TCRdb holds only the in-frame ones, with some missing. The sample yields about 230,000 clones, under 80% seen once. This TCR was recovered from a man aged 30-40 years in good health. The sample taken for sequencing was memory CD4+ T cells sorted from blood. As to subset: CD45RA-negative fraction. The rearrangement uses TRBV9 and TRBJ2-5; 8 bases line up with TRBD2. The CDR3 spells CASSLETPGLGAEETQYF. The CDR3 DNA follows: TGTGCCAGCAGCCTAGAGACCCCGGGACTAGGGGCCGAAGAGACCCAGTACTTC.